Below, 13 T cell receptor beta chains from the same sample are listed, as sequenced in a study of blood T cell repertoires in COVID-19. Clones were sequenced by immunoSEQ multiplex PCR, and TCRdb holds only the in-frame ones, with some missing. The sample has 100,000 to 150,000 clones; more than 65% are singletons. Sequenced material: peripheral blood. The source is a woman in her 70s with acute or convalescent COVID-19.

This clone has just one count. V is TRBV3-1 (or the pseudogene TRBV3-2) and J is TRBJ2-7, with 10 bases that match TRBD2. Unmatched junction bases numbered 7, after V lost 6 bases and J lost 2 bases. The CDR3 contains 15 residues. Germline V lookup: CDR1 LGHDT, CDR2 YNNKEL (reference sequence). The CDR3: CASSRASGGTYEQYF. The CDR3 DNA follows: TGTGCCAGCAGTCGCGCTAGCGGGGGCACCTACGAGCAGTACTTC.

The chain is built from TRBV4-3 and TRBJ2-1; no clear D. In germline, CDR1 is LGHNA, CDR2 YSLEER. V was shortened by 0 bases and J by 4 bases, with 7 bases between the two germline ends. CDR3 size: 14 residues. CDR3 loop: CASSQEPSYNEQFF. In DNA form, the CDR3 reads TGCGCCAGCAGCCAAGAACCCAGTTACAATGAGCAGTTCTTC.

V and J are TRBV10-3 and TRBJ1-1; weak D call: TRBD1 (6 bases). CDR1 ENHRY and CDR2 SYGVKD come from the germline V gene. The V end lost 8 bases, the J end lost 2 bases, and 6 bases lay between the germline ends. The CDR3 runs 11 residues. The CDR3 region has the DNA TGTGCCATCGGGACAAACACTGAAGCTTTCTTT. It translates to CAIGTNTEAFF.

The V gene is TRBV5-6, the J gene TRBJ2-3; 9 positions agree with TRBD1. The germline CDR1 and CDR2 sequences are SGHDT and YYEEEE. The CDR3 extends over 18 amino acids. J gave up 1 base and V 4 bases, and 13 bases lay outside the gene matches. The CDR3 DNA follows: TGTGCCAGCAGCGACGTCCCGGGACAGGGTATCGGCACAGATACGCAGTATTTT. Translated: CASSDVPGQGIGTDTQYF. Filled out from reference TRBV5-6 and TRBJ2-3, the complete variable domain reads DAGVTQSPTHLIKTRGQQVTLRCSPKSGHDTVSWYQQALGQGPQFIFQYYEEEERQRGNFPDRFSGHQFPNYSSELNVNALLLGDSALYLCASSDVPGQGIGTDTQYFGPGTRLTVL.

This chain connects TRBV9 to TRBJ2-2; TRBD2 matches at 9 bases. The CDR3 covers 15 residues. Germline values: CDR1 SGDLS, CDR2 YYNGEE. V lost 0 bases and J lost 6; bases outside the gene matches: 3. DNA of the CDR3: TGTGCCAGCAGCGTAGAACTAGCGGGCGCCGGGGAGCTGTTTTTT. Its protein product is CASSVELAGAGELFF.

This clone was detected once. The junction departs from the called germline gene at one end, perhaps through a read error. The chain links TRBV6-2 or TRBV6-3 to TRBJ1-2; 8 bases map to TRBD1. Germline V gene sequence: CDR1 MNHEY, CDR2 SVGEGT. This CDR3 contains 12 residues. The CDR3 sequence: CASSWVRGQISF. The CDR3 DNA reads as TGTGCCAGCAGTTGGGTCAGGGGGCAGATCTCCTTC.

The V and J genes are TRBV5-1 and TRBJ1-1, with 7 bases lining up with TRBD1. The CDR3 runs to 14 residues. Germline-derived CDR1 and CDR2 are SGHRS and YFSETQ. V trimming: 5 bases; J trimming: 5 bases; junction bases outside the gene matches: 9. The CDR3 sequence is CASSTDRVGTEAFF. The CDR3 bases are TGCGCCAGCAGTACAGACAGGGTAGGGACTGAAGCTTTCTTT. Looking up the rest from reference TRBV5-1 and TRBJ1-1 gives the full variable domain: KAGVTQTPRYLIKTRGQQVTLSCSPISGHRSVSWYQQTPGQGLQFLFEYFSETQRNKGNFPGRFSGRQFSNSRSEMNVSTLELGDSALYLCASSTDRVGTEAFFGQGTRLTVV.

The chain links TRBV28 to TRBJ1-1, with 12 bases lining up with TRBD1. The CDR3 consists of 16 residues. CDR1 MDHEN and CDR2 SYDVKM come from the germline V gene. J lost 3 bases, V lost 7 bases, and 9 bases had no gene match. The CDR3 bases are TGTGCCAGCATTATGGGGACAGGGGGCGAGGACACTGAAGCTTTCTTT. Amino acids: CASIMGTGGEDTEAFF. Supplemented by reference TRBV28 and TRBJ1-1, the full variable domain reads DVKVTQSSRYLVKRTGEKVFLECVQDMDHENMFWYRQDPGLGLRLIYFSYDVKMKEKGDIPEGYSVSREKKERFSLILESASTNQTSMYLCASIMGTGGEDTEAFFGQGTRLTVV.

This clone occurred once. J is TRBJ2-3 and V is TRBV19; TRBD2 aligns across 9 bases. The CDR3 loop spans 17 amino acids. Looked up from germline, CDR1 is LNHDA and CDR2 is SQIVND (reference sequence). Losses at the gene ends were 4 bases for V and 1 base for J; bases not matched to a gene: 9. CDR3 loop: CASSTRIAGVRTDTQYF. In nucleotides, the CDR3 is TGTGCCAGTAGTACCCGAATAGCGGGAGTACGCACAGATACGCAGTATTTT.

The rearrangement joins TRBV4-3 to TRBJ1-5, with a tentative D call TRBD1 (6 bases). This CDR3 is 15 amino acids long. Germline CDR1 is LGHNA and CDR2 is YSLEER. Trimming pared 4 bases from V and 3 bases from J, leaving 13 bases between. The CDR3 DNA reads as TGCGCCAGCAGCCCAAGCTCAGGGGACAATCAGCCCCAGCATTTT. This encodes CASSPSSGDNQPQHF.

This chain joins TRBV11-2 and TRBJ2-7; weak D call: TRBD1 (6 bases). The CDR3 runs 15 residues. V dropped 5 bases and J dropped 0 bases, with 14 bases sitting between them. CDR1 and CDR2 (germline): SGHAT, FQNNGV. CDR3 bases: TGTGCCAGCAGCGCCCTGACAGGAGTCTCCTACGAGCAGTACTTC. Its protein is CASSALTGVSYEQYF.

The V gene is TRBV3-1 (or the pseudogene TRBV3-2), the J gene TRBJ1-4; D ambiguous. Trimming cost V 4 bases and J 8 bases, with 14 bases left between them. CDR1 and CDR2 from the germline V gene are LGHDT and YNNKEL (reference sequence). The CDR3 is 14 residues long. This chain's CDR3 is CASSPVRGIEKLFF. DNA for the CDR3: TGTGCCAGCAGCCCGGTCCGAGGGATAGAAAAACTGTTTTTT.

The chain uses TRBV5-6 and TRBJ1-6; D ambiguous. Germline V gives CDR1 SGHDT, CDR2 YYEEEE. This CDR3 spans 12 amino acids. V lost 1 base, J lost 10 bases, and 6 bases lay in between. The CDR3, as DNA: TGTGCCAGCAGCTTGAGGGAGTCACCCCTCCACTTT. Its protein is CASSLRESPLHF.